This entry describes one T cell receptor beta chain. Its recognized antigen is unknown. No clone much larger than this one lies a single base away; base qualities are absent. This sample was included in a study of blood T cell repertoires in COVID-19 (TCRdb year 2020). Regarding the study in general: Collaborator samples came from the United States, Italy and Spain and covered acute and convalescent phases of COVID-19. Deeply sampled blood TCRbeta repertoires from subjects exposed to, actively infected with, or recovered from COVID-19 were included in the dataset. The material from the prospective study consisted of cDNA or gDNA derived from T cells, B-cell-depleted T cells, or PBMCs. Sample metadata almost always included a de-identified subject ID, COVID-19 status, age in years and sex. The repertoires were made available in a free public database intended to serve as a resource for research on the immune response to SARS-CoV-2. HLA class I and class II types, where available, came from metadata supplied by the sample provider rather than from assay-based typing. The samples were drawn from the first 160 participants of the ongoing ImmuneRACE study and from 1,254 subjects provided by 6 global collaborators.

The full study reports these points: The quantity of clinical and demographic metadata differed by source and by participant and was supplied without curation.

At one collaborating source in Seattle, patients were enrolled during active infection and were followed longitudinally through the course of disease. Whole blood was collected in K2EDTA tubes by collaborating institutions according to the institutions' own protocols. Collaborator samples were shipped for TCRbeta analysis as frozen whole blood, isolated PBMCs, or DNA extracted from either sample type. V is cut back by 0 bases and J by 5 bases, with 9 bases in the junction unmatched. The CDR3, from cysteine to phenylalanine, totals 16 residues. Only the CDR3 portion is preserved as DNA: 48 bases, with reading frame beginning at the first base. Reading the germline V gene gives CDR1 SGDLS and CDR2 YYNGEE. The immunoSEQ Assay, a bias-controlled multiplex PCR, was used to amplify TCRbeta CDR3 regions from genomic DNA. The original pipeline was this. The number of nucleated cells in each sample was estimated from the amplification of reference gene primers within the assay. To quantify the absolute abundance of each unique TCRbeta CDR3 rearrangement, sequence reads were collapsed and filtered. For each sample, productive Simpson clonality was calculated by taking the square root of Simpson's diversity index across productive rearrangements. TCRdb's version of the immuneACCESS table is confined to in-frame rearrangements and falls short of the full clone set. An unresolved V gene accounts for under half of the shortfall where checked; the remainder is of unknown origin. Clone size and the V and J calls come from that table; the DNA yielded D and trimming. This sample lists about 190,000 clones; roughly 82% were detected once. Approximately 8.1% of the sample rests with the top ten.

The sequencing sample was made of peripheral blood. The clonotype was recovered from a woman in her fifties or sixties with COVID-19, enrolled during active disease. The V and J genes are TRBV9 and TRBJ1-1, with TRBD1 identical over 8 junction bases. CDR3 sequence: CASSVGSQTGETEAFF. The sequence in DNA is TGTGCCAGCAGCGTAGGGAGCCAGACAGGGGAGACTGAAGCTTTCTTT.